These 25 T cell receptor beta chains share one sample of origin, sequenced in a study of T cell repertoires in cytomegalovirus infection. TCRdb processed the reads anew with MiXCR; each CDR3 protein has one entry. The sample lists some 310,000 distinct CDR3 sequences; around 25% were seen once. The antigens these receptors bind are not known. The sample was cultured PBMCs, taken from culture after CMV antigen stimulation. All receptors come from a human donor in good health (CMV status not recorded). Some clones in this sample may be carry-over from other donors' samples.

The genes are TRBV28 and TRBJ1-5; 8 bases agree with TRBD1. Losses at the gene ends were 2 bases for V and 5 bases for J; bases not matched to a gene: 8. This CDR3 is 16 amino acids long. Germline assignment: CDR1 MDHEN and CDR2 SYDVKM. This CDR3 reads CASSLGGAGGYQPQHF. The CDR3 DNA is TGTGCCAGCAGTTTAGGTGGGGCAGGGGGCTATCAGCCCCAGCATTTT.

This clonotype has a count of ten or more. This chain connects TRBV12-3 or TRBV12-4 to TRBJ2-1; D remains unclear. CDR3 length equals 14 residues. Between the trimmed V and J ends, which lost 4 bases and 5 bases, there was a span of 12 bases. The CDR3 loop reads CASSSGPVHNEQFF. The DNA of the CDR3 is TGTGCCAGCAGTTCCGGCCCCGTCCACAATGAGCAGTTCTTC.

This clonotype came up a few times. The J gene is TRBJ1-1, the V gene TRBV11-2; D not certain. From germline, CDR1 is SGHAT and CDR2 FQNNGV. This CDR3 has 11 residues. Trimming removed 1 base at V and 7 bases at J, with 4 bases between. The CDR3 here is CASSLVIEAFF. Here the CDR3 DNA reads TGTGCCAGCAGCTTAGTAATTGAAGCTTTCTTT.

The rearrangement joins TRBV27 to TRBJ2-5; D ambiguous. The CDR3 consists of 16 residues. The V gene's germline CDR1 is MNHEY and CDR2 SMNVEV (reference sequence). Between the trimmed V and J ends, which lost 10 bases and 6 bases, there was a span of 27 bases. CDR3 loop: CAKYGLFWRQGKTQYF. As DNA, the CDR3 is TGTGCCAAATATGGTTTGTTTTGGCGCCAAGGGAAGACCCAGTACTTC.

In this sample, this clonotype turned up a few times. The J gene is TRBJ2-1, the V gene TRBV28, with TRBD2 matching over 7 bases. The CDR3 is 16 residues long. CDR1 is MDHEN and CDR2 is SYDVKM in the germline V gene. With 4 bases clipped from V and 10 bases from J, the junction kept 16 bases outside the gene matches. The CDR3 sequence is CASSSTSWTQGWEQFF. The CDR3 nucleotides are TGTGCCAGCAGTTCGACTAGCTGGACCCAGGGCTGGGAGCAGTTCTTC. The complete variable domain, with remaining parts taken from reference TRBV28 and TRBJ2-1, reads DVKVTQSSRYLVKRTGEKVFLECVQDMDHENMFWYRQDPGLGLRLIYFSYDVKMKEKGDIPEGYSVSREKKERFSLILESASTNQTSMYLCASSSTSWTQGWEQFFGPGTRLTVL.

This clonotype was observed at least ten times. This CDR3 reads CASSLSRDRFYNEQFF. The CDR3, as DNA: TGTGCCAGCAGCTTATCCCGGGACAGATTTTACAATGAGCAGTTCTTC. The chain carries TRBV11-2 and TRBJ2-1; 7 bases align to TRBD1. The V segment lost 2 bases and the J segment 4 bases; nucleotides outside the gene matches: 8. This CDR3 contains 16 residues. CDR1 is SGHAT and CDR2 is FQNNGV in the germline V gene.

This clonotype was counted a few times. The V call is TRBV7-2, the J call TRBJ1-1; unclear D gene. Trimming removed 7 bases from V and 1 base from J, with 10 bases in between. Germline CDR1 SGHTA, CDR2 FQGNSA. The CDR3 runs 13 residues. The CDR3, as DNA: TGTGCCAGCACCACACAAGCGAACACTGAAGCTTTCTTT. Its protein is CASTTQANTEAFF.

Concerning this clonotype itself: One end of the junction does not line up with germline, which may come from a read error. The genes are TRBV4-3 and TRBJ1-6; 10 positions agree with TRBD1. In germline, CDR1 is LGHNA, CDR2 YSLEER. The CDR3 is 19 residues long. CDR3 protein: CAGSQDLWTGTGANSPLHF. The CDR3 coding sequence is TGCGCCGGCAGCCAAGATCTTTGGACCGGGACAGGGGCAAATTCACCCCTCCACTTT.

The chain combines TRBV6-2 or TRBV6-3 with TRBJ2-7; the D gene is possibly TRBD1 (5 bases). The V and J ends lost 2 bases and 2 bases respectively, with 7 bases between them. Germline V lookup: CDR1 MNHEY, CDR2 SVGEGT. This CDR3 is 13 amino acids long. The CDR3 loop reads CASSYTGPYEQYV. DNA of the CDR3: TGTGCCAGCAGTTACACAGGACCCTACGAGCAGTACGTC.

In this sample, this clonotype turned up a few times. The CDR3 reads CASSPRWAGNTIYF. DNA for the CDR3: TGCGCCAGCAGCCCACGATGGGCCGGAAACACCATATATTTT. V and J are TRBV5-1 and TRBJ1-3; D remains ambiguous. The germline V gene encodes CDR1 SGHRS and CDR2 YFSETQ. Between the trimmed V and J ends, which lost 4 bases and 4 bases, there was a span of 12 bases. The CDR3 length is 14 residues.

This clonotype was recorded a few times. J is TRBJ2-3 and V is TRBV27; D is unresolved. CDR3 length: 17 amino acids. Germline V gene lookup returns CDR1 MNHEY and CDR2 SMNVEV (reference sequence). V lost 2 bases to trimming and J lost 3 bases, with 18 bases between them. The CDR3 region is CASSLQSYESPTDTQYF. The CDR3 DNA is TGTGCCAGCAGTTTACAAAGTTACGAGAGTCCGACAGATACGCAGTATTTT.

The CDR3: CSASRGINEKLFF. The CDR3, as DNA: TGCAGTGCTAGTCGCGGGATTAACGAAAAACTGTTTTTT. V usage is TRBV20-1 and J usage is TRBJ1-4; D not certain. The V and J ends lost 3 bases and 8 bases respectively, with 13 bases between them. Per the germline V gene, CDR1 is DFQATT and CDR2 is SNEGSKA (reference sequence). The CDR3 runs 13 residues.

A few counts support this clonotype. The chain joins TRBV7-9 to TRBJ1-1; 11 bases match TRBD1. The CDR3 is 17 amino acids. Looked up from germline, CDR1 is SEHNR and CDR2 is FQNEAQ (reference sequence). The V segment lost 1 base and the J segment 1 base; nucleotides outside the gene matches: 5. In DNA, the CDR3 is TGTGCCAGCAGCTTAGGGACAGGGGGCGGGAGGAACACTGAAGCTTTCTTT. The encoded protein is CASSLGTGGGRNTEAFF.

This clonotype came up many times. The chain combines TRBV7-2 with TRBJ1-1; D remains unclear. The CDR3 extends over 14 amino acids. Trimming stripped 0 bases from V and 4 bases from J, with 9 bases between. The germline V gene has CDR1 SGHTA and CDR2 FQGNSA. CDR3 sequence (DNA): TGTGCCAGCAGCTTAGCACCCCCGGCCACTGAAGCTTTCTTT. Amino acids: CASSLAPPATEAFF.

This clonotype came up a few times. The gene calls are TRBV7-9 and TRBJ2-7; the D is unclear. Germline values: CDR1 SEHNR, CDR2 FQNEAQ (reference sequence). V gave up 2 bases and J gave up 5 bases, with 10 bases separating them. CDR3 length: 13 residues. In DNA, the CDR3 is TGTGCCAGCAGCTTAATGGAAGGCGACGAGCAGTACGTC. Residues: CASSLMEGDEQYV.

The CDR3 DNA reads as TGTGCCACCAGTGATACTCGTGACTCTGGGGCCAACGTCCTGACTTTC. As protein: CATSDTRDSGANVLTF. This sequence joins TRBV24-1 and TRBJ2-6; D not certain. V gave up 3 bases and J gave up 0 bases, with 8 bases separating them. The CDR3 contains 16 residues. Germline V gene sequence: CDR1 KGHDR, CDR2 SFDVKD.

The J gene is TRBJ1-6, the V gene TRBV11-1; D perhaps matches TRBD1 (5 bases). Germline lookup yields CDR1 SGHAT and CDR2 FQDESV (reference sequence). Trimming took 5 bases from V and 6 from J, leaving 11 bases between them. The CDR3 runs to 14 residues. The CDR3 DNA is TGTGCCAGCAGCCTCCGGGGGATTAATTCACCCCTCCACTTT. This sequence encodes CASSLRGINSPLHF.

This clonotype has more than one count but fewer than ten. The V call is TRBV3-1, the J call TRBJ1-4; D unclear. In germline, CDR1 is LGHDT, CDR2 YNNKEL (reference sequence). The CDR3 covers 14 residues. Trimming shortened V by 1 base and J by 4 bases, and 7 bases separated the two germline ends. The CDR3 loop reads CASSQGGLNEKLFF. CDR3 nucleotide sequence: TGTGCCAGCAGCCAAGGCGGCCTTAATGAAAAACTGTTTTTT.

CDR3 sequence reads: CASMSSGARYQPQHF. In DNA, the CDR3 is TGTGCCAGTATGAGTTCAGGGGCCCGCTATCAGCCCCAGCATTTT. This sequence joins TRBV19 and TRBJ1-5, with D perhaps TRBD1 (6 bases). CDR3 size: 15 residues. Germline assignment: CDR1 LNHDA and CDR2 SQIVND (reference sequence). V dropped 7 bases and J dropped 5 bases, with 18 bases sitting between them.

This clonotype was seen repeatedly, ten times or more. The chain carries TRBV7-2 and TRBJ2-1; 7 positions match TRBD2. The V gene end was trimmed by 7 bases and the J gene end by 2 bases; junction bases not matched to a gene: 8. CDR1 and CDR2 from the germline V gene are SGHTA and FQGNSA. The CDR3 is made up of 15 amino acids. The CDR3 DNA follows: TGTGCCAGCACCTTGGGGGGGGGGACCTACAATGAGCAGTTCTTC. This gives the protein CASTLGGGTYNEQFF. Full variable domain (remainder filled in from reference TRBV7-2 and TRBJ2-1): GAGVSQSPSNKVTEKGKDVELRCDPISGHTALYWYRQSLGQGLEFLIYFQGNSAPDKSGLPSDRFSAERTGGSVSTLTIQRTQQEDSAVYLCASTLGGGTYNEQFFGPGTRLTVL.

The chain uses TRBV28 and TRBJ1-2; 12 bases are a match to TRBD1. J was trimmed by 4 bases and V by 9 bases; bases with no gene match: 6. The CDR3 consists of 14 residues. Per germline, CDR1 MDHEN and CDR2 SYDVKM. The CDR3 spells CASTGTGGVYGYTF. DNA for the CDR3: TGTGCCAGTACCGGGACAGGGGGCGTCTATGGCTACACCTTC.

The chain couples TRBV7-2 to TRBJ2-4, with D unclear. The germline V gene has CDR1 SGHTA and CDR2 FQGNSA. The V gene lost 1 base and the J gene lost 9 bases, with 13 bases spanning the gap. The CDR3 covers 14 residues. The CDR3 nucleotides read TGTGCCAGCAGCTTAGGATTCACCCTAGGCATTCAGTACTTC. Amino acid sequence: CASSLGFTLGIQYF.

This clonotype has just a few counts. The V call is TRBV20-1, the J call TRBJ2-3; 7 nucleotides align to TRBD2. Losses at the gene ends were 4 bases for V and 6 bases for J; bases not matched to a gene: 13. Germline CDR1 and CDR2: DFQATT and SNEGSKA (reference sequence). CDR3 length equals 15 residues. For the CDR3, the DNA is TGCAGTGCTAACACACAAGGGAGGGTAGCCGATACGCAGTATTTT. Residues: CSANTQGRVADTQYF.

This clonotype showed up many times. The genes are TRBV7-2 and TRBJ2-1; possibly TRBD1 for D (5 bases). The CDR3 length is 14 residues. V lost 1 base to trimming and J lost 7 bases, with 11 bases between them. The V gene's germline CDR1 is SGHTA and CDR2 FQGNSA. The CDR3 is CASSLVGRSNEQFF. The CDR3 nucleotides are TGTGCCAGCAGCTTAGTGGGGCGAAGTAATGAGCAGTTCTTC.

This clonotype was observed a few times. The chain couples TRBV25-1 to TRBJ2-1, with 11 bases matching TRBD1. The CDR3 is 16 residues long. The J segment lost 6 bases and the V segment lost 4 bases, leaving 8 bases of the junction unmatched. Per germline, CDR1 MGHDK and CDR2 SYGVNS. This chain's CDR3 is CASSGNGQGAINEQFF. CDR3 bases: TGTGCCAGCAGTGGTAACGGACAGGGGGCTATCAATGAGCAGTTCTTC.